The 17 T cell receptor beta chains presented below share a single source sample, sequenced in a study of CD8 T cells in ankylosing spondylitis. Study-wide results and caveats: There was a TCR beta motif, made of fewer than 10 highly homologous variants, that appeared characteristic of ankylosing spondylitis blood.

Antigens of these TCRs are unknown. TCRdb re-called the 5' RACE reads through MiXCR, storing one row per CDR3 protein. The sample consists of roughly 400,000 distinct CDR3 sequences, more than 20% of them appearing once. The sample comprised blood, either unsorted or a sorted T cell fraction (not recorded which). Source of these receptors: a male donor with ankylosing spondylitis.

V gene TRBV7-2 combines with J gene TRBJ1-4; 7 nucleotides match TRBD1. Trimming removed 6 bases from V and 7 bases from J; junction bases left unmatched: 8. CDR1 SGHTA and CDR2 FQGNSA come from the germline V gene. This CDR3 spans 14 amino acids. CDR3 sequence (DNA): TGTGCCAGCAGTTGGACAGGACGGAGTGAAAAACTGTTTTTT. Amino acids: CASSWTGRSEKLFF. Using reference TRBV7-2 and TRBJ1-4 for the parts outside the CDR3, the full variable domain is GAGVSQSPSNKVTEKGKDVELRCDPISGHTALYWYRQSLGQGLEFLIYFQGNSAPDKSGLPSDRFSAERTGGSVSTLTIQRTQQEDSAVYLCASSWTGRSEKLFFGSGTQLSVL.

The rearrangement joins TRBV24-1 to TRBJ2-5, with D possibly TRBD2 on 6 matching bases. With 6 bases removed from V and 1 base from J, the gap between germline ends came to 8 bases. The CDR3 loop spans 13 amino acids. CDR1 is KGHDR and CDR2 is SFDVKD in the germline V gene. Here the CDR3 DNA reads TGTGCCACCAGTAGCGGGTCCCAAGAGACCCAGTACTTC. This sequence encodes CATSSGSQETQYF.

The rearrangement links TRBV19 to TRBJ2-5, with TRBD1 matching over 10 bases. Germline values: CDR1 LNHDA, CDR2 SQIVND (reference sequence). Unmatched junction bases numbered 0, after V lost 3 bases and J lost 5 bases. The CDR3 has 13 amino acids. CDR3 region: CASSMGQGETQYF. Here the CDR3 DNA reads TGTGCCAGTAGTATGGGACAGGGGGAGACCCAGTACTTC.

This clonotype was seen ten or more times. The chain has TRBV27 and TRBJ2-1, with 9 bases that match TRBD2. This CDR3 is 17 amino acids long. Germline trimming cut 3 bases from V and 3 bases from J; bases unmatched to any gene: 9. Germline loops: CDR1 MNHEY, CDR2 SMNVEV (reference sequence). For the CDR3, the DNA is TGTGCCAGCAGTTTCTTGGGTAGCGGGAGATACTACAATGAGCAGTTCTTC. Its protein product is CASSFLGSGRYYNEQFF.

The chain joins TRBV5-1 to TRBJ2-7, with 7 bases lining up with TRBD1. CDR1 and CDR2 (germline): SGHRS, YFSETQ. V lost 3 bases to trimming and J lost 4 bases; unmatched junction nucleotides: 4. This CDR3 is 13 amino acids long. The CDR3 sequence: CASSYGQDYEQYF. CDR3 in DNA: TGCGCCAGCAGCTACGGACAGGATTACGAGCAGTACTTC.

The table lists this clonotype with a few counts. DNA for the CDR3: TGTGCCAGCAGCAGCCCAGCGGGGGACGGGGAGCTGTTTTTT. Residues: CASSSPAGDGELFF. J is TRBJ2-2 and V is TRBV3-1; 8 bases fit TRBD2. In germline, CDR1 is LGHDT, CDR2 YNNKEL (reference sequence). The junction had 6 bases not matched to a gene; V was cut back by 5 bases and J by 7 bases. This CDR3 is built from 14 residues.

For this clonotype: At one end, the junction sequence differs from germline, possibly due to a read error. The chain carries TRBV6-1 and TRBJ2-5; D is tentatively TRBD1 or TRBD2 (6 bases each). The length of the CDR3 is 13 residues. CDR1 MNHNS and CDR2 SASEGT come from the germline V gene. CDR3 in DNA: TGTGCCAGCAGTGAGCCGGGGGCTGGATCGTATAACTTC. Translated, it gives CASSEPGAGSYNF.

The rearrangement uses TRBV5-1 and TRBJ1-4; the match to TRBD1 covers 10 bases. This CDR3 has 16 amino acids. J was trimmed by 2 bases and V by 4 bases; bases with no gene match: 5. Germline V gene lookup returns CDR1 SGHRS and CDR2 YFSETQ. The CDR3 spells CASSVTGGYTNEKLFF. DNA of the CDR3: TGCGCCAGCAGCGTGACAGGGGGCTATACTAATGAAAAACTGTTTTTT.

The chain uses TRBV29-1 and TRBJ2-3; TRBD1 matches 8 bases. With V trimmed by 4 bases and J by 4 bases, 4 bases remained unmatched. Germline values: CDR1 SQVTM, CDR2 ANQGSEA. This CDR3 is built from 13 residues. CDR3 DNA: TGCAGCGTTGGACAGGGGAACGCAGATACGCAGTATTTT. It specifies CSVGQGNADTQYF.

J is TRBJ2-3 and V is TRBV9; possible D gene TRBD2, 5 bases. Per the germline V gene, CDR1 is SGDLS and CDR2 is YYNGEE. The CDR3 totals 15 residues. V lost 2 bases, J lost 0 bases, and 10 bases lay in between. CDR3 amino acids: CASSVGRGSTDTQYF. The CDR3 bases are TGTGCCAGCAGCGTTGGTCGCGGGAGCACAGATACGCAGTATTTT.

This clonotype was observed a few times. This chain uses TRBV6-2 or TRBV6-3 with TRBJ2-1; D perhaps matches TRBD2 (5 bases). This CDR3 is 16 amino acids long. The V end was cut by 4 bases, the J end by 7 bases, with 20 bases between. The germline V gene encodes CDR1 MNHEY and CDR2 SVGEGT. CDR3 sequence: CASSLGWYSAQNEQFF. CDR3 nucleotides: TGTGCCAGCAGTTTAGGTTGGTATAGCGCCCAGAATGAGCAGTTCTTC.

The gene calls are TRBV15 and TRBJ1-5; TRBD1 agrees at 8 bases. Germline assignment: CDR1 LNHNV and CDR2 YYDKDF (reference sequence). CDR3 length: 14 residues. V dropped 5 bases and J dropped 7; count of bases not matched to a gene: 7. In DNA form, the CDR3 reads TGTGCCACCAGCTTGCACAGGGGGACCCAGCCCCAGCATTTT. Translation: CATSLHRGTQPQHF.

This clonotype has only a few counts. The chain employs TRBV5-4 and TRBJ1-2; TRBD1 might be the D (5 bases). This CDR3 is built from 16 residues. The V gene's germline CDR1 is SGHNT and CDR2 YYREEE (reference sequence). V was shortened by 0 bases and J by 3 bases, with 15 bases between the two germline ends. CDR3: CASSLGTTGDYYGYTF. The CDR3 region has the DNA TGTGCCAGCAGCTTGGGTACAACAGGAGACTACTATGGCTACACCTTC.

The chain is built from TRBV20-1 and TRBJ1-2, with 7 bases lining up with TRBD1. The CDR3 loop spans 14 amino acids. Germline V gives CDR1 DFQATT, CDR2 SNEGSKA (reference sequence). V shed 4 bases, J shed 4 bases, and the junction held 9 bases outside the gene matches. CDR3 loop: CSAKPGGWGYGYTF. The CDR3 DNA reads as TGCAGTGCTAAACCAGGGGGTTGGGGCTATGGCTACACCTTC.

This clonotype has a handful of counts. CDR3 protein: CASSPRLAGSKNIQYF. CDR3 DNA: TGTGCCAGCAGCCCCCGACTAGCGGGTTCCAAAAACATTCAGTACTTC. The chain employs TRBV7-2 and TRBJ2-4; 10 positions agree with TRBD2. This CDR3 is 16 amino acids long. Germline V lookup: CDR1 SGHTA, CDR2 FQGNSA. V was clipped by 5 bases and J by 2 bases; unmatched bases: 6.

The chain links TRBV5-1 to TRBJ2-7; D could derive from TRBD1 or TRBD2 (6 bases each). Trimming pared 0 bases from V and 3 bases from J, leaving 22 bases between. The CDR3 is 18 residues long. Germline lookup yields CDR1 SGHRS and CDR2 YFSETQ. The CDR3 DNA sequence: TGCGCCAGCAGCTTGGCCGGGGGCGGAGGGACCACCTTCTACGAGCAGTACTTC. This translates into CASSLAGGGGTTFYEQYF.

The J gene is TRBJ1-5, the V gene TRBV19, with D perhaps matching TRBD1 (5 bases). CDR1 and CDR2 from the germline V gene are LNHDA and SQIVND (reference sequence). The CDR3 sequence is 15 residues long. With 5 bases removed from V and 6 bases from J, the gap between germline ends came to 17 bases. The CDR3: CASSPLLKGFQPQHF. In DNA, the CDR3 is TGTGCCAGTAGTCCCTTACTAAAGGGGTTTCAGCCCCAGCATTTT.